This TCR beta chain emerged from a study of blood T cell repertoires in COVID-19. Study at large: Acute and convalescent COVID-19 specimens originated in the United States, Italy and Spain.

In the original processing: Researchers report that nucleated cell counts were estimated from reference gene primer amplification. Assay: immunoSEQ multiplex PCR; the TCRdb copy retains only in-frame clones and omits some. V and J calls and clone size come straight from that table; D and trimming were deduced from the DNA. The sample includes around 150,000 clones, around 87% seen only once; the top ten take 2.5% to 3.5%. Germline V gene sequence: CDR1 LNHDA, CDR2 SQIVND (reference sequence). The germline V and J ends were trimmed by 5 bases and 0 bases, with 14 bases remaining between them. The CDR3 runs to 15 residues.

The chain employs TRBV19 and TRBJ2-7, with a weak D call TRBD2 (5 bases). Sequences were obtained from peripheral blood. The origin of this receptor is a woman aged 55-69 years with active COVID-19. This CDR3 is CASSPSLGFSYEQYF. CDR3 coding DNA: TGTGCCAGTAGTCCTAGCCTGGGATTCTCCTACGAGCAGTACTTC.